The 25 T cell receptor beta chains reported below all come from one sample, sequenced in a study of shared clonotypes between healthy human individuals. The data were produced by immunoSEQ multiplex PCR, yet TCRdb's version contains in-frame clones alone and is incomplete. The sample consists of 600,000 to 700,000 clones, about three quarters of them appearing once. Sample: memory CD4+ T cells sorted from blood. The sample's subset: CD45RA-negative fraction. These receptors originate from a woman in her 30s in good health.

For this clone: Other DNA sequences in the sample encode the same CDR3. The chain links TRBV6-1 to TRBJ1-5, with D perhaps TRBD1 (6 bases). There are 13 residues in the CDR3. Germline V CDR1 and CDR2: MNHNS, SASEGT. V was pared by 4 bases and J by 5 bases, with 9 bases between. In DNA, the CDR3 is TGTGCCAGCAGTGGGACAGATTATCAGCCCCAGCATTTT. Its translation: CASSGTDYQPQHF.

The rearrangement links TRBV19 to TRBJ2-7; 10 bases line up with TRBD1. Germline values: CDR1 LNHDA, CDR2 SQIVND (reference sequence). J lost 4 bases, V lost 7 bases, and 16 bases had no gene match. This CDR3 region has 17 residues. The DNA for the CDR3 is TGTGCCAGTACTGAAGAGAGGGACAGGGGAAATTCATACGAGCAGTACTTC. Its translation: CASTEERDRGNSYEQYF.

The chain recombines TRBV5-1 with TRBJ2-2; TRBD1 aligns across 10 bases. V lost 5 bases to trimming and J lost 3 bases; unmatched junction nucleotides: 7. CDR3 size: 16 residues. Germline V gene data show CDR1 as SGHRS and CDR2 as YFSETQ. The CDR3 nucleotides are TGCGCCAGCAGACGTAGCGGGACAGGGGACACCGGGGAGCTGTTTTTT. It translates to CASRRSGTGDTGELFF.

This clone was observed a single time. The V call is TRBV5-1, the J call TRBJ2-7; 10 bases agree with TRBD1. After removal of 5 bases from V and 5 bases from J, the junction contained 4 bases not matched to a gene. The germline V gene encodes CDR1 SGHRS and CDR2 YFSETQ. The CDR3 consists of 13 residues. The CDR3 DNA follows: TGCGCCAGCAGTCGGGACAGGGGCCACGAGCAGTACTTC. Amino acid sequence: CASSRDRGHEQYF.

This clone was seen once. J is TRBJ2-5 and V is TRBV29-1; the D is unclear. The J call may not be correct, given that the DNA end is closer to TRBJ2-7. In germline, CDR1 is SQVTM, CDR2 ANQGSEA. The CDR3 is 12 residues long. Here the CDR3 DNA reads TGCAGCGTTGAAGGGGTGCACTACGAGCAGTACTTC. It codes for CSVEGVHYEQYF.

CDR3 coding DNA: TGCGCCAGCAGCAAAGCCTCAAGCGGATACAATGAGCAGTTCTTC. Protein product: CASSKASSGYNEQFF. J is TRBJ2-1 and V is TRBV5-1, with D perhaps matching TRBD2 (5 bases). The V gene's germline CDR1 is SGHRS and CDR2 YFSETQ. The V end was cut by 4 bases, the J end by 4 bases, with 15 bases between. CDR3 size: 15 residues.

Notes on this clone: This sample includes further DNA sequences coding for the same CDR3. The chain links TRBV20-1 to TRBJ2-1, with D hard to call. The CDR3 is made up of 10 amino acids. The germline V gene has CDR1 DFQATT and CDR2 SNEGSKA (reference sequence). V lost 1 base and J 7 bases, leaving 2 bases between the germline ends. The DNA of the CDR3 is TGCAGTGCTAGAGTGAATGAGCAGTTCTTC. This codes for CSARVNEQFF.

This chain links TRBV7-2 with TRBJ1-5; D unresolved. CDR1 is SGHTA and CDR2 is FQGNSA in the germline V gene. V shed 3 bases and J shed 3 bases, with 6 bases lying between them. CDR3 length equals 13 residues. CDR3 in amino acids: CASSFGNNQPQHF. DNA of the CDR3: TGTGCCAGCAGCTTCGGGAACAATCAGCCCCAGCATTTT.

V usage is TRBV28 and J usage is TRBJ1-2, with 8 bases fitting TRBD1. In germline, CDR1 is MDHEN, CDR2 SYDVKM. With 5 bases clipped from V and 4 bases from J, the junction kept 3 bases outside the gene matches. The CDR3 consists of 13 residues. The CDR3 bases are TGTGCCAGCAGTATCGGACAGGGCTATGGCTACACCTTC. It codes for CASSIGQGYGYTF.

J is TRBJ1-1 and V is TRBV18; 8 bases line up with TRBD1. This CDR3 spans 14 amino acids. Germline V CDR1 and CDR2: KGHSH, LQKENI. The trim removed 5 bases at V and 3 bases at J, leaving 5 bases unmatched. CDR3 sequence: CASSATRGHTEAFF. The CDR3 DNA is TGTGCCAGCTCAGCAACCAGGGGGCACACTGAAGCTTTCTTT.

The chain links TRBV2 to TRBJ2-3, with 8 bases aligning to TRBD2. J lost 11 bases, V lost 3 bases, and 13 bases had no gene match. This CDR3 has 15 amino acids. The germline gives CDR1 SNHLY, CDR2 FYNNEI. CDR3 DNA sequence: TGTGCCAGCAGTGAGGTTGGCGGGAGCGGGGGCGGGCAGTATTTT. This codes for CASSEVGGSGGGQYF.

The chain has TRBV6-5 and TRBJ1-2; D is uncertain. Germline-derived CDR1 and CDR2 are MNHEY and SVGAGI. The CDR3 runs to 13 residues. The germline V and J ends were trimmed by 6 bases and 8 bases, with 16 bases remaining between them. CDR3 in amino acids: CASSYRPDGGYTF. In DNA, the CDR3 is TGTGCCAGCAGCTACCGACCGGACGGCGGCTACACCTTC.

The rearrangement joins TRBV5-1 to TRBJ2-1; D might be TRBD1 (6 bases). Germline-derived CDR1 and CDR2 are SGHRS and YFSETQ. CDR3 length equals 13 residues. V lost 4 bases to trimming and J lost 12 bases, with 17 bases between them. The CDR3 nucleotides read TGCGCCAGCAGCACGGACAGAGGATTGGGGCAGTTCTTC. This translates into CASSTDRGLGQFF.

This chain connects TRBV27 to TRBJ1-5, with D possibly TRBD1 on 6 matching bases. This CDR3 has 16 residues. The ends were cut back, 5 bases at V and 7 bases at J, with 21 bases in the middle. CDR1 and CDR2 from the germline V gene are MNHEY and SMNVEV (reference sequence). CDR3 sequence (DNA): TGTGCCAGCAGTCTAACCCCCGGGGGGGCGCGGCAGCCCCAGCATTTT. The encoded protein is CASSLTPGGARQPQHF.

The chain combines TRBV15 with TRBJ2-5; tentatively, D is TRBD1 or TRBD2 (5 bases each). The V end lost 5 bases, the J end lost 4 bases, and 8 bases lay between the germline ends. CDR1 and CDR2 (germline): LNHNV, YYDKDF (reference sequence). This CDR3 is 12 amino acids long. In DNA form, the CDR3 reads TGTGCCACCAGCTGGGGGAGAGAGACCCAGTACTTC. Translation: CATSWGRETQYF. Full variable domain (rest looked up from reference TRBV15 and TRBJ2-5): DAMVIQNPRYQVTQFGKPVTLSCSQTLNHNVMYWYQQKSSQAPKLLFHYYDKDFNNEADTPDNFQSRRPNTSFCFLDIRSPGLGDTAMYLCATSWGRETQYFGPGTRLLVL.

V gene TRBV5-5 combines with J gene TRBJ2-5; D is unresolved. This CDR3 comprises 13 residues. Trimming removed 4 bases at V and 2 bases at J, with 9 bases between. Per germline, CDR1 SGHKS and CDR2 YYEKEE (reference sequence). The CDR3 nucleotides read TGTGCCAGCAGCCTACAATTTCAAGAGACCCAGTACTTC. As protein: CASSLQFQETQYF.

Notes on this clone: Likely a read error: the CDR3 ends without its conserved phenylalanine or tryptophan. It is unclear where the CDR3 begins or ends on the DNA, so no DNA is shown, and the CDR3 is as TCRdb lists it. The genes are TRBV28 and TRBJ2-7; TRBD1 is taken as the D call from the table, unchecked against the DNA. The CDR3 extends over 11 residues, inclusive of both ends. Per the germline V gene, CDR1 is MDHEN and CDR2 is SYDVKM. The CDR3 here is CASSRGQGIWL.

V gene TRBV5-6 combines with J gene TRBJ2-3; possibly TRBD2 for D (6 bases). Germline-derived CDR1 and CDR2 are SGHDT and YYEEEE. Trimming cost V 4 bases and J 4 bases, with 19 bases left between them. CDR3 size: 16 residues. CDR3 bases: TGTGCCAGCAGCCTCCCCGGGGGAGGAAGCGCAGATACGCAGTATTTT. Its protein product is CASSLPGGGSADTQYF.

The rearrangement uses TRBV7-2 and TRBJ2-7, with 13 positions matching TRBD2. With V trimmed by 1 base and J by 4 bases, 4 bases remained unmatched. The length of the CDR3 is 16 residues. CDR1 SGHTA and CDR2 FQGNSA come from the germline V gene. CDR3 DNA sequence: TGTGCCAGCAGCTTAGGGACTAGCGGGAGCTCTTACGAGCAGTACTTC. It specifies CASSLGTSGSSYEQYF.

This rearrangement joins TRBV2 to TRBJ2-7; 7 bases align to TRBD1. This CDR3 region has 13 residues. The germline CDR1 and CDR2 sequences are SNHLY and FYNNEI. The J segment lost 7 bases and the V segment lost 10 bases, leaving 13 bases of the junction unmatched. CDR3 in amino acids: CATDSQGTGEQYF. CDR3 coding DNA: TGTGCCACCGATTCACAGGGGACGGGGGAGCAGTACTTC.

Turning to this clone: It may be a read error: a sequence one base away is much more abundant. The rearrangement links TRBV5-6 to TRBJ1-2; the D gene is possibly TRBD1 (6 bases). V was cut by 2 bases and J by 2 bases, with 7 bases left in between. The CDR3 has 13 residues. CDR1 is SGHDT and CDR2 is YYEEEE in the germline V gene. CDR3 residues: CASSLGTNYGYTF. CDR3 bases: TGTGCCAGCAGCTTAGGGACAAACTATGGCTACACCTTC.

Notes on this clone: The junction departs from the called germline gene at one end, perhaps through a read error. V and J are TRBV5-6 and TRBJ2-7; D is uncertain. The CDR3 totals 12 residues. Germline V gives CDR1 SGHDT, CDR2 YYEEEE. The chain's CDR3 is CASSLDTYEQYF. The DNA for the CDR3 is TGTGCCAGCAGTTTGGATACTTACGAGCAGTACTTC.

V gene TRBV18 combines with J gene TRBJ1-1; weak D call: TRBD1 (6 bases). Trimming took off 2 bases at V and 1 base at J, with 14 bases between the two ends. The CDR3 loop spans 16 amino acids. Germline CDR1 KGHSH, CDR2 LQKENI. CDR3 DNA sequence: TGTGCCAGCTCACCATTCACAGGGAACGAGAACACTGAAGCTTTCTTT. Encoded protein: CASSPFTGNENTEAFF.

Of note for this clone: An end of the junction does not agree with germline; a read error may underlie this. The gene calls are TRBV7-9 and TRBJ2-3; TRBD2 aligns across 11 bases. This CDR3 region has 15 residues. Germline V gene lookup returns CDR1 SEHNR and CDR2 FQNEAQ (reference sequence). The CDR3 DNA follows: TGTGCCAGCAGCCCGAATAGCGGGAGGGCAGACACGCAGTATTTT. It encodes CASSPNSGRADTQYF.

V gene TRBV11-3 combines with J gene TRBJ2-5; 10 positions agree with TRBD2. V was pared by 1 base and J by 5 bases, with 7 bases of the junction left unmatched. CDR3 length: 16 amino acids. From germline, CDR1 is SGHNT and CDR2 YENEEA. The CDR3 loop reads CASSLAPSGSWETQYF. The CDR3 DNA reads TGTGCCAGCAGCTTAGCTCCTAGCGGGAGCTGGGAGACCCAGTACTTC.